A single sample is the source of the 10 T cell receptor beta chains below, sequenced in a study of tumor and adjacent non-tumor tissue in lung cancer. Three rounds of nested PCR, following a modified ARM-PCR protocol, produced the TCRbeta library. TCRdb called the multiplex PCR reads again in MiXCR, with one record for every CDR3 protein. The sample carries about 200,000 distinct CDR3 sequences, 70% to 75% recorded once. No cell sorting was done before RNA was extracted from the tissue. Sequencing used lung tumor tissue. The source is a man in his sixties with non-small cell lung cancer.

A remark on this clonotype: Since the CDR3 does not end with the conserved phenylalanine or tryptophan, this likely comes from a read error. The chain couples TRBV20-1 to TRBJ2-1, with D possibly TRBD2 on 5 matching bases. The CDR3 consists of 14 residues. Germline V CDR1 and CDR2: DFQATT, SNEGSKA (reference sequence). CDR3: CSDSTGGLTNEQFL. CDR3 bases: TGTAGTGATAGTACTGGAGGATTGACCAATGAGCAGTTCCTC.

About this clonotype: One junction end does not reproduce the germline sequence, and a read error may be involved. The chain uses TRBV4-2 and TRBJ2-1; 12 positions match TRBD2. Looked up from germline, CDR1 is LGHNA and CDR2 is YNFKEQ. The CDR3 is 20 amino acids. CDR3 in amino acids: CASSQGQGSWTSGANNVQFF. The CDR3 nucleotides read TGTGCCAGCAGCCAAGGACAGGGGTCCTGGACTAGCGGGGCCAACAATGTGCAGTTCTTC.

On this clonotype: Since the CDR3 does not end with the conserved phenylalanine or tryptophan, this likely comes from a read error. This chain joins TRBV11-2 and TRBJ2-6; the match to TRBD2 covers 11 bases. The CDR3 runs 18 residues. V shed 6 bases and J 6 bases; nucleotides not matched to a gene: 13. Germline V gene sequence: CDR1 SGHAT, CDR2 FQNNGV. The CDR3 nucleotides are TGTGCCAGCAGTCCAACTAGCGGGGGAACCACTGAGGCCAACGTCCTGACTTTA. Translation: CASSPTSGGTTEANVLTL.

A note on this clonotype: Germline and junction disagree at one end, which may indicate a read error. The rearrangement joins TRBV6-5 to TRBJ2-4; 15 nucleotides line up with TRBD2. The length of the CDR3 is 15 residues. The germline V gene encodes CDR1 MNHEY and CDR2 SVGAGI. CDR3 residues: CDSSPGLAGGPVQYF. CDR3 nucleotide sequence: TGTGACAGCAGCCCCGGACTAGCGGGGGGGCCTGTTCAGTACTTC.

A single count supports this clonotype. One base away lies a much larger clone, so this may be a sequencing read error. V and J are TRBV20-1 and TRBJ2-7; a weak D match, TRBD1 (5 bases). In germline, CDR1 is DFQATT, CDR2 SNEGSKA (reference sequence). The CDR3 length is 13 residues. The ends were cut back, 3 bases at V and 7 bases at J, with 16 bases in the middle. CDR3 residues: CSARADKNAEQYF. CDR3 sequence (DNA): TGCAGTGCTAGGGCGGACAAGAATGCTGAGCAGTACTTC.

The chain uses TRBV20-1 and TRBJ2-3, with D possibly matching TRBD1 (6 bases). This CDR3 spans 18 amino acids. The V and J ends lost 7 bases and 7 bases respectively, with 33 bases between them. Germline loops: CDR1 DFQATT, CDR2 SNEGSKA (reference sequence). CDR3 loop: CSDPQGHKTLGGRNTQYF. The CDR3, as DNA: TGCAGTGATCCCCAGGGACACAAGACCCTCGGCGGTAGAAATACGCAGTATTTT.

In DNA form, the CDR3 reads TGTGCCAGCAGTGACGGCCCACGGGAAACGCAGTATTTT. This gives the protein CASSDGPRETQYF. This chain uses TRBV6-1 with TRBJ2-3; D is possibly TRBD2 (5 bases). CDR1 and CDR2 (germline): MNHNS, SASEGT. Trimming left V 3 bases short and J 9 bases short, with 13 bases between. The CDR3 length is 13 residues.

In regard to this clonotype: A read error may explain this, as a much larger clone is one base away. The chain couples TRBV20-1 to TRBJ1-4; D possibly corresponds to TRBD1 (6 bases). There are 15 residues in the CDR3. V was clipped by 8 bases and J by 5 bases, with 21 bases between them. Germline V gives CDR1 DFQATT, CDR2 SNEGSKA (reference sequence). The CDR3 DNA sequence: TGCAGTACCCCCAACCCGGGGGCAGGAAATGAAAAACTGTTTTTT. It is translated as CSTPNPGAGNEKLFF.

This clonotype was seen ten or more times. This chain joins TRBV11-1 and TRBJ2-1; 10 nucleotides agree with TRBD1. V lost 5 bases, J lost 7 bases, and 5 bases stayed unmatched. CDR3 length equals 14 residues. From germline, CDR1 is SGHAT and CDR2 FQDESV (reference sequence). Here the CDR3 DNA reads TGTGCCAGCAGCCCCTGGACAGGGGGGAATGAGCAGTTCTTC. Translation: CASSPWTGGNEQFF. Complete variable domain (other parts from reference TRBV11-1 and TRBJ2-1): EAEVAQSPRYKITEKSQAVAFWCDPISGHATLYWYRQILGQGPELLVQFQDESVVDDSQLPKDRFSAERLKGVDSTLKIQPAELGDSAMYLCASSPWTGGNEQFFGPGTRLTVL.

Written as DNA, the CDR3 is TGTGCCAGCAGCTCGGTCGGGGGATTTAGGACAAATACGCAGTATTTT. It translates to CASSSVGGFRTNTQYF. This chain links TRBV11-2 with TRBJ2-3; TRBD2 is a possible D gene (6 bases). Germline lookup yields CDR1 SGHAT and CDR2 FQNNGV. This CDR3 contains 16 residues. V lost 4 bases and J lost 7, with 21 bases in between. Full variable domain (rest looked up from reference TRBV11-2 and TRBJ2-3): EAGVAQSPRYKIIEKRQSVAFWCNPISGHATLYWYQQILGQGPKLLIQFQNNGVVDDSQLPKDRFSAERLKGVDSTLKIQPAKLEDSAVYLCASSSVGGFRTNTQYFGPGTRLTVL.